This TCR beta chain was captured in a study of blood T cell repertoires in COVID-19. Overall study: The samples span acute and convalescent COVID-19 from the United States, Italy and Spain. Sources were T cells, B-cell-depleted T cells, or PBMCs; the material itself was cDNA or gDNA.

V trimming: 2 bases; J trimming: 2 bases; junction bases outside the gene matches: 7. The CDR3 is 15 residues long. Germline CDR1 and CDR2: GTSNPN and SVGIG (reference sequence). In the authors' methods: For nucleated cells, counts were estimated from reference gene primer amplification. Generated by immunoSEQ multiplex PCR, the TCRdb table keeps only in-frame clones and is missing some. V and J calls and clone size come straight from that table; D and trimming were deduced from the DNA. The profile covers some 64,000 clones, with 79% appearing a single time and roughly 22% taken by the ten largest. The sequenced material came from peripheral blood. The rearrangement uses TRBV30 and TRBJ2-7, with 9 positions matching TRBD1. This receptor was obtained from a woman older than 75 with active or convalescent COVID-19. CDR3 amino acids: CAWSRPGTGPYEQYF. CDR3 bases: TGTGCCTGGAGTCGACCGGGGACAGGGCCCTACGAGCAGTACTTC.